This T cell receptor (beta chain) was sequenced for a study of naive and memory T cell subsets (dated by TCRdb to about 2017). The study in broad terms: Sorted naive and memory T cell subsets from peripheral blood were analyzed in the study using a UMI-based, open-source pipeline for TCR alpha and beta sequencing. The results of the functional CMV T cell responses matched the IgG serology results in every case. RNA was DNase-treated and reverse transcribed with TCR constant-region primers, mostly using SuperScript III.

Trimmed from V: 5 bases; trimmed from J: 5 bases; junction bases lacking a gene match: 3. The CDR3 goes from the cysteine to the phenylalanine over 12 residues. The only DNA kept is the CDR3, 36 bases in frame from the first base. The CDR1 and CDR2 encoded by the germline V gene (reference sequence) are DFQATT and SNEGSKA. Study-level results and caveats: Following error correction, more than 95% of naive TCR sequences occurred only once, which made naive abundance distributions much steeper than those of memory subsets. The repertoire findings for the naive and memory subsets could not be validated against a ground truth, as none was available. Single alpha or beta chain sequences, rather than paired alpha/beta receptors, were used to define clonotypes. The abundance of TCRs followed a power law with an exponent that differed between naive and memory subsets yet stayed consistent across the three individuals. A few larger clonotypes were present in naive repertoires, particularly the CD8 repertoires, and these clonotypes were possibly memory cells re-expressing CD45RA. RNA-based TCR counts may be affected by expression changes linked to T cell activation and differentiation. In both CD4 and CD8 cells, going from naive through CM, EM and EMRA, the Gini index went up while Shannon and inverse Simpson diversity went down.

Libraries were prepared through UMI-ligation and nested PCR. The beta constant-region primer was an equimolar mix of two oligonucleotides covering both TRBC1 and TRBC2. Four rounds of PCR, combining the SP2 primer with nested alpha and beta constant-region primers, were used to amplify the ligated cDNA. T4 RNA ligase 1 ligated a single-stranded oligonucleotide carrying the SP2 primer and a 12-nucleotide UMI to the cDNA 3' end. Incubation of the ligation reaction lasted about 19-24 hours at 16 degrees C. PCR2 was typically run as a SYBR Green qPCR and stopped at a predetermined threshold to prevent over-amplification. All purifications after the first were performed with Agencourt AMPure XP magnetic beads. Libraries were quantified by Qubit and checked on a TapeStation, where a main peak was expected near 650 bp. The pooled libraries were sequenced on an Illumina MiSeq using v2 2x251 paired-end kits, which usually yielded roughly 0.85-2.2 million reads per sample. Libraries were pooled at around 3.8 nM per sample, and about 5-7% PhiX was added to improve cluster recognition. As for the authors' bioinformatics: Decombinator assigned V and J genes to Demultiplexor-processed FASTQ reads by tag matching, allowing a single base-pair mismatch. By using UMIs, Collapsinator corrected both sequencing errors and the frequency errors caused by PCR heterogeneity. TCRs were translated and CDR3s were extracted from the conserved cysteine to the FGXG phenylalanine by CDR3Translator, with non-productive sequences being flagged. Repertoires were subsampled to equal numbers of UMI-defined TCRs before Gini, Shannon entropy and inverse Simpson indices were calculated. Clonotype abundance distributions were fitted to a power law by maximum likelihood within the linear range. When run on a single naive CD8 sample, MIGEC and the pipeline yielded similar UMI counts, similar unique TCR numbers and similar clonal distributions. In one analysis, naive TCRs also found in any memory subset of the same donor were removed from the naive repertoire. A set of under 8,500 CMV-associated CDR3 sequences, compiled from VDJdb and a published dataset, was used to search the repertoires. The public reads were quality trimmed at Q25 with fastp and then assembled into clones with MiXCR by TCRdb, keeping productive beta chains. Duplicate CDR3 protein sequences are folded into a single record with the most common DNA and genes. TCRdb's processing, not the authors', yielded these V and J calls. Present in this sample are about 150,000 distinct CDR3 sequences, 20% to 25% of which were seen just once. 0.11% of the sample rests with the top ten.

A remark on this clonotype: The antigen it binds to is not known. The input lacks base qualities; no much larger clone sits a single base away.

TCR alpha and beta chain libraries were amplified separately from the second PCR step onward. To determine each donor's CMV status, fresh PBMCs were stimulated overnight with CMV viral lysate, and IFNgamma production from CD4+ T cells was then assessed. CD4 T cells were positively selected using Miltenyi beads, after which CD8 T cells were positively selected from the CD4-negative fraction. Cells were stained for CD3, CD4, CD8, CD45RA, CD27 and a live/dead dye and were sorted on a BD Aria II into four subsets based on CD45RA and CD27. Blood came from a few healthy volunteers, each fractionated into CD4 and CD8 T cells and then into four differentiation subsets. Approximately 110 ml of peripheral blood was taken from each donor, and PBMC were separated by density-gradient centrifugation on Ficoll-Paque PLUS. Sorted cells were lysed in RLT buffer, and RNA was extracted with a Qiagen RNeasy kit and stored at -80°C.

The sequence joins TRBV20-1 to TRBJ2-1; TRBD1 fits 7 bases in the junction. The sequence came from a human donor in good health. The sequenced sample consisted of naive CD4+ T cells from blood. The cell subset or site label, read with the paper, signifies: naive T cells, CD45RA high CD27+. DNA sequence: TGCAGTGCTCAGGACAGGCACAATGAGCAGTTCTTC. Its protein product is CSAQDRHNEQFF.